The 32 T cell receptor beta chains given below trace back to one sample, sequenced in a study of control samples from healthy donors and cancer patients. The data were produced by immunoSEQ multiplex PCR, yet TCRdb's version contains in-frame clones alone and is incomplete. The table has nearly 200,000 clones, 91% seen once. Sequencing was performed on blood. The source is a man aged 25-40 years in good health.

CDR3 in DNA: TGTGCCAGCAGTTACGGGGGGCGCAGGTATAATTCACCCCTCCACTTT. The encoded protein is CASSYGGRRYNSPLHF. V and J are TRBV6-5 and TRBJ1-6; TRBD1 is a possible D gene (6 bases). CDR3 length: 16 residues. The V and J ends lost 2 bases and 4 bases respectively, with 12 bases between them. CDR1 is MNHEY, CDR2 SVGAGI, per germline.

This clone was recorded only once. The chain is built from TRBV4-1 and TRBJ2-2; D might be TRBD1 or TRBD2, each matching 6 bases. Per the germline V gene, CDR1 is MGHRA and CDR2 is YSYEKL. Trimming left V 0 bases short and J 1 base short, with 9 bases between. The CDR3 sequence is 16 residues long. CDR3 residues: CASSQDRGRNTGELFF. The CDR3 DNA follows: TGCGCCAGCAGCCAAGATCGGGGGCGGAACACCGGGGAGCTGTTTTTT.

The rearrangement links TRBV6-1 to TRBJ1-5, with D unclear. Germline V lookup: CDR1 MNHNS, CDR2 SASEGT. CDR3 length equals 15 residues. With 0 bases removed from V and 2 bases from J, the gap between germline ends came to 8 bases. The CDR3, as DNA: TGTGCCAGCAGTGAAGCGGTAAGTCGCAATCAGCCCCAGCATTTT. Amino acids: CASSEAVSRNQPQHF.

This chain links TRBV27 with TRBJ2-7; D is unclear. Trimming removed 6 bases from V and 2 bases from J, with 11 bases in between. The CDR3 covers 13 residues. Germline CDR1 reads MNHEY; CDR2 reads SMNVEV (reference sequence). Here the CDR3 reads CASRTSVTYEQYF. CDR3 coding DNA: TGTGCCAGCAGAACCAGTGTTACCTACGAGCAGTACTTC.

V gene TRBV3-1 (or the pseudogene TRBV3-2) combines with J gene TRBJ1-1, with 9 bases lining up with TRBD1. This CDR3 comprises 15 residues. V was clipped by 4 bases and J by 3 bases; unmatched bases: 6. Germline CDR1 reads LGHDT; CDR2 reads YNNKEL (reference sequence). The CDR3 region is CASSPQGAMDTEAFF. In DNA, the CDR3 is TGTGCCAGCAGCCCACAGGGGGCGATGGACACTGAAGCTTTCTTT.

This clone was counted a few times. The chain carries TRBV12-3 or TRBV12-4 and TRBJ1-6; possible D gene TRBD1, 5 bases. The CDR3 covers 13 residues. Trimming shortened V by 6 bases and J by 11 bases, and 14 bases separated the two germline ends. Written as DNA, the CDR3 is TGTGCCAGCAGCGACACGGGGACCACACCCCTCCACTTT. This codes for CASSDTGTTPLHF.

V gene TRBV9 combines with J gene TRBJ1-3; D unresolved. This CDR3 is built from 16 residues. V gave up 0 bases and J gave up 6 bases, with 16 bases separating them. The germline V gene encodes CDR1 SGDLS and CDR2 YYNGEE. DNA for the CDR3: TGTGCCAGCAGCGTAGAGGCCGGAGATCGTGAAAACACCATATATTTT. It translates to CASSVEAGDRENTIYF.

This clone has a handful of counts. V usage is TRBV15 and J usage is TRBJ1-2; D unresolved. Per the germline V gene, CDR1 is LNHNV and CDR2 is YYDKDF (reference sequence). V shed 0 bases and J shed 5 bases, with 10 bases lying between them. CDR3 length: 14 residues. The CDR3 sequence is CATSRETTGYGYTF. CDR3 bases: TGTGCCACCAGCAGAGAGACCACGGGATATGGCTACACCTTC.

The gene calls are TRBV3-1 (or the pseudogene TRBV3-2) and TRBJ1-5; 8 bases are shared with TRBD1. The germline CDR1 and CDR2 sequences are LGHDT and YNNKEL (reference sequence). With 4 bases clipped from V and 7 bases from J, the junction kept 6 bases outside the gene matches. This CDR3 has 14 amino acids. For the CDR3, the DNA is TGTGCCAGCAGCCGGGACAGGACACGACAGCCCCAGCATTTT. Translated: CASSRDRTRQPQHF.

V and J are TRBV19 and TRBJ1-6; D is ambiguous. The CDR3 extends over 15 amino acids. The germline V and J ends were trimmed by 7 bases and 0 bases, with 10 bases remaining between them. CDR1 is LNHDA, CDR2 SQIVND, per germline (reference sequence). The chain's CDR3 is CASIGTRSYNSPLHF. The DNA of the CDR3 is TGTGCCAGTATCGGAACCCGCTCCTATAATTCACCCCTCCACTTT.

The chain recombines TRBV5-1 with TRBJ2-1, with a possible D match to TRBD1 (6 bases). The CDR3 covers 15 residues. CDR1 SGHRS and CDR2 YFSETQ come from the germline V gene. V dropped 2 bases and J dropped 8 bases, with 17 bases sitting between them. The chain's CDR3 is CASSFLSAGVDEQFF. The CDR3 bases are TGCGCCAGCAGCTTTCTTTCGGCAGGGGTGGATGAGCAGTTCTTC.

This chain connects TRBV14 to TRBJ2-7; 8 nucleotides line up with TRBD1. The CDR3 loop spans 15 amino acids. Germline values: CDR1 SGHDN, CDR2 FVKESK. The junction had 8 bases not matched to a gene; V was cut back by 4 bases and J by 3 bases. As DNA, the CDR3 is TGTGCCAGCAGCCCACAATACAGGGGGAACTACGAGCAGTACTTC. This codes for CASSPQYRGNYEQYF.

This chain links TRBV2 with TRBJ1-1, with D perhaps TRBD1 (6 bases). The germline V and J ends were trimmed by 6 bases and 1 base, with 6 bases remaining between them. Germline lookup yields CDR1 SNHLY and CDR2 FYNNEI. This CDR3 region has 12 residues. CDR3 region: CASRQGNTEAFF. DNA of the CDR3: TGTGCCAGCAGACAGGGGAACACTGAAGCTTTCTTT.

V is TRBV5-4 and J is TRBJ1-4, with a weak D call TRBD1 (6 bases). V was shortened by 0 bases and J by 7 bases, with 10 bases between the two germline ends. The CDR3 consists of 14 residues. Per the germline V gene, CDR1 is SGHNT and CDR2 is YYREEE (reference sequence). CDR3 nucleotide sequence: TGTGCCAGCAGCTTGGAAAGGGGGAGTGAAAAACTGTTTTTT. Translated, it gives CASSLERGSEKLFF.

This chain uses TRBV19 with TRBJ1-2, with TRBD1 identical over 7 bases. This CDR3 has 14 amino acids. Unmatched junction bases numbered 8, after V lost 8 bases and J lost 2 bases. Germline V lookup: CDR1 LNHDA, CDR2 SQIVND (reference sequence). The DNA for the CDR3 is TGTGCCAGTTGGGGACAGACAAAGAACTATGGCTACACCTTC. Encoded protein: CASWGQTKNYGYTF.

The chain couples TRBV5-6 to TRBJ2-7; D unclear. The V gene's germline CDR1 is SGHDT and CDR2 YYEEEE. The CDR3 spans 12 residues. V was shortened by 4 bases and J by 4 bases, with 9 bases between the two germline ends. CDR3: CASSTDTYEQYF. CDR3 in DNA: TGTGCCAGCAGCACCGATACGTACGAGCAGTACTTC. The full variable domain, its missing parts supplied by reference TRBV5-6 and TRBJ2-7, is DAGVTQSPTHLIKTRGQQVTLRCSPKSGHDTVSWYQQALGQGPQFIFQYYEEEERQRGNFPDRFSGHQFPNYSSELNVNALLLGDSALYLCASSTDTYEQYFGPGTRLTVT.

The genes are TRBV21-1 and TRBJ1-3. TRBV21-1 is assigned pseudogene status. The CDR3 runs 13 residues. As DNA, the CDR3 is TGTGCCAGGCTACCGAGGCAGAAAAACACCATATATTTT. It is translated as CARLPRQKNTIYF.

V gene TRBV4-1 combines with J gene TRBJ1-6; the D gene is possibly TRBD1 (6 bases). The CDR3 is 15 amino acids. CDR1 is MGHRA and CDR2 is YSYEKL in the germline V gene. V lost 1 base and J 9 bases, leaving 13 bases between the germline ends. CDR3 sequence: CASSQVSGGSSPLHF. As DNA, the CDR3 is TGCGCCAGCAGCCAAGTATCCGGGGGCAGTTCACCCCTCCACTTT.

This clone has just one count. The chain carries TRBV7-9 and TRBJ1-1, with 7 nucleotides matching TRBD1. The CDR3 loop spans 13 amino acids. Germline loops: CDR1 SEHNR, CDR2 FQNEAQ (reference sequence). After removal of 7 bases from V and 7 bases from J, the junction contained 9 bases not matched to a gene. The CDR3 DNA sequence: TGTGCCAGCAACAACCCCCAGGGGGGTGAAGCTTTCTTT. Its translation is CASNNPQGGEAFF.

This chain uses TRBV5-6 with TRBJ1-2; D gene unclear. V lost 4 bases, J lost 4 bases, and 8 bases lay in between. The CDR3 is 12 amino acids. Germline CDR1 SGHDT, CDR2 YYEEEE. The CDR3 DNA follows: TGTGCCAGCAGCCCGGGTTCCTATGGCTACACCTTC. Protein product: CASSPGSYGYTF.

This clone appeared once. The gene calls are TRBV18 and TRBJ1-6, with 9 nucleotides matching TRBD1. Looked up from germline, CDR1 is KGHSH and CDR2 is LQKENI. This CDR3 is built from 15 residues. V lost 6 bases, J lost 8 bases, and 8 bases stayed unmatched. CDR3 residues: CASSPRDREDSPLHF. CDR3 in DNA: TGTGCCAGCTCTCCCCGGGACAGGGAGGATTCACCCCTCCACTTT. Full variable domain (rest looked up from reference TRBV18 and TRBJ1-6): NAGVMQNPRHLVRRRGQEARLRCSPMKGHSHVYWYRQLPEEGLKFMVYLQKENIIDESGMPKERFSAEFPKEGPSILRIQQVVRGDSAAYFCASSPRDREDSPLHFGNGTRLTVT.

This clone was seen once. The J gene is TRBJ1-2, the V gene TRBV19; unclear D gene. V was shortened by 3 bases and J by 0 bases, with 8 bases between the two germline ends. CDR1 LNHDA and CDR2 SQIVND come from the germline V gene (reference sequence). The CDR3 is 14 residues long. The CDR3 DNA follows: TGTGCCAGTAGTATGAAATTGGCTAACTATGGCTACACCTTC. Encoded protein: CASSMKLANYGYTF. The variable domain in full, with the rest retrieved from reference TRBV19 and TRBJ1-2, is DGGITQSPKYLFRKEGQNVTLSCEQNLNHDAMYWYRQDPGQGLRLIYYSQIVNDFQKGDIAEGYSVSREKKESFPLTVTSAQKNPTAFYLCASSMKLANYGYTFGSGTRLTVV.

This clone turned up a few times. V gene TRBV7-9 combines with J gene TRBJ1-3; 8 bases are shared with TRBD1. The CDR3 has 15 amino acids. Germline V gene sequence: CDR1 SEHNR, CDR2 FQNEAQ (reference sequence). With V trimmed by 6 bases and J by 2 bases, 6 bases remained unmatched. CDR3 protein: CASRRTGGAGNTIYF. The CDR3 bases are TGTGCCAGCAGGCGAACAGGGGGGGCTGGAAACACCATATATTTT. The full variable domain, with the rest looked up from reference TRBV7-9 and TRBJ1-3, is DTGVSQNPRHKITKRGQNVTFRCDPISEHNRLYWYRQTLGQGPEFLTYFQNEAQLEKSRLLSDRFSAERPKGSFSTLEIQRTEQGDSAMYLCASRRTGGAGNTIYFGEGSWLTVV.

V and J are TRBV5-1 and TRBJ1-2; 7 bases are shared with TRBD1. Germline-derived CDR1 and CDR2 are SGHRS and YFSETQ. CDR3 length equals 15 residues. V lost 0 bases to trimming and J lost 3 bases; unmatched junction nucleotides: 5. Here the CDR3 DNA reads TGCGCCAGCAGCTTGGCCCAGGGGGAGGACTATGGCTACACCTTC. It yields the protein CASSLAQGEDYGYTF.

This clone was recorded only once. The genes are TRBV24-1 and TRBJ1-4; 8 bases align to TRBD1. The CDR3 has 17 residues. Germline V gene sequence: CDR1 KGHDR, CDR2 SFDVKD. The junction had 11 bases not matched to a gene; V was cut back by 9 bases and J by 0 bases. CDR3 in amino acids: CATGRDRLNPTNEKLFF. Here the CDR3 DNA reads TGTGCCACCGGAAGGGACAGGTTGAATCCAACTAATGAAAAACTGTTTTTT.

This clone was recorded once. This chain links TRBV15 with TRBJ1-3; D is ambiguous. V lost 5 bases and J lost 0, with 14 bases in between. The CDR3 is 16 amino acids. Looked up from germline, CDR1 is LNHNV and CDR2 is YYDKDF (reference sequence). Here the CDR3 DNA reads TGTGCCACCAGCCAAGGTGTGGGGAGCTCTGGAAACACCATATATTTT. Translation: CATSQGVGSSGNTIYF.

This chain connects TRBV24-1 to TRBJ1-2; D is ambiguous. In germline, CDR1 is KGHDR, CDR2 SFDVKD. V lost 0 bases, J lost 7 bases, and 8 bases lay in between. The CDR3 contains 13 residues. Here the CDR3 reads CATSDLGNVGYTF. The DNA for the CDR3 is TGTGCCACCAGTGATTTGGGCAACGTTGGCTACACCTTC.

J is TRBJ1-2 and V is TRBV28, with a tentative D call TRBD1 (5 bases). The CDR3 runs 12 residues. The germline V gene encodes CDR1 MDHEN and CDR2 SYDVKM. Trimming took 6 bases from V and 1 from J, leaving 6 bases between them. The CDR3 coding sequence is TGTGCCAGCAGCGACAGTAACTATGGCTACACCTTC. Translating it yields CASSDSNYGYTF.

This clone was seen only a few times. The gene calls are TRBV7-9 and TRBJ1-1, with TRBD1 as a possible D gene (6 bases). Germline CDR1 SEHNR, CDR2 FQNEAQ (reference sequence). CDR3 length: 13 residues. Trimming removed 5 bases at V and 5 bases at J, with 12 bases between. The CDR3 loop is CASSPDRLTEAFF. The CDR3 nucleotides are TGTGCCAGCAGCCCGGACAGATTGACTGAAGCTTTCTTT.

This chain joins TRBV6-4 and TRBJ2-1; 7 bases are a match to TRBD1. Trimming at V came to 6 bases and at J to 4 bases, leaving 3 bases not matched to a gene. The CDR3 loop spans 13 amino acids. Germline V lookup: CDR1 MRHNA, CDR2 SNTAGT. CDR3 nucleotides: TGTGCCAGCAGCCGGGACAGTTACAATGAGCAGTTCTTC. Its translation: CASSRDSYNEQFF.

This rearrangement joins TRBV18 to TRBJ1-1; the match to TRBD1 covers 7 bases. Germline-derived CDR1 and CDR2 are KGHSH and LQKENI. CDR3 length equals 12 residues. Unmatched junction bases numbered 5, after V lost 6 bases and J lost 7 bases. The CDR3 sequence: CASSLQGIEAFF. The CDR3 DNA follows: TGTGCCAGCTCCCTACAGGGGATTGAAGCTTTCTTT.

This rearrangement joins TRBV3-1 (or the pseudogene TRBV3-2) to TRBJ1-1, with D unclear. The CDR3 is 13 amino acids. V lost 4 bases and J 1 base, leaving 7 bases between the germline ends. CDR1 LGHDT and CDR2 YNNKEL come from the germline V gene (reference sequence). The CDR3 DNA is TGTGCCAGCAGCCGTTTGGGGAACACTGAAGCTTTCTTT. This encodes CASSRLGNTEAFF.